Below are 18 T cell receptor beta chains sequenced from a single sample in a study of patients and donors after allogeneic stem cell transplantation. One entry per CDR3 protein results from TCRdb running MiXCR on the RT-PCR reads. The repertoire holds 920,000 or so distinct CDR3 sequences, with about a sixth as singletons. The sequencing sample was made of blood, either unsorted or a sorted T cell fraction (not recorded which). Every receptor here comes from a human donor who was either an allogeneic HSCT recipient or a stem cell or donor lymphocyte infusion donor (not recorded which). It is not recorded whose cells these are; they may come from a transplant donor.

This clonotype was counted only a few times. In nucleotides, the CDR3 is TGCAGTGCTACTTCGCGATTGTTGGTGACTATTTCCTACAATGAGCAGTTCTTC. Translated, it gives CSATSRLLVTISYNEQFF. V is TRBV20-1 and J is TRBJ2-1; possibly TRBD2 for D (5 bases). V was shortened by 4 bases and J by 1 base, with 23 bases between the two germline ends. The CDR3 spans 18 residues. Looked up from germline, CDR1 is DFQATT and CDR2 is SNEGSKA (reference sequence).

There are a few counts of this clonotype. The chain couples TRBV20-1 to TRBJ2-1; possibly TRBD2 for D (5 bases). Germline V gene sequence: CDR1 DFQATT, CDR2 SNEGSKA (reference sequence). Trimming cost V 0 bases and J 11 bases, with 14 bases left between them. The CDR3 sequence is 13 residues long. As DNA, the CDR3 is TGCAGTGCTAGAGATCCAAAGCGGTCGAAGCAGTTCTTC. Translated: CSARDPKRSKQFF.

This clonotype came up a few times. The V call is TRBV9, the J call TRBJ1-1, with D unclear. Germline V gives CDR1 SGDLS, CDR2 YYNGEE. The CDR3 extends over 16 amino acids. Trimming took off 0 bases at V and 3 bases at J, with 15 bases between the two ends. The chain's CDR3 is CASSVGNSGWHTEAFF. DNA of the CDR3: TGTGCCAGCAGCGTAGGGAATTCGGGGTGGCACACTGAAGCTTTCTTT. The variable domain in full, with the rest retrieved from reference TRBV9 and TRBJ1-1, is DSGVTQTPKHLITATGQRVTLRCSPRSGDLSVYWYQQSLDQGLQFLIQYYNGEERAKGNILERFSAQQFPDLHSELNLSSLELGDSALYFCASSVGNSGWHTEAFFGQGTRLTVV.

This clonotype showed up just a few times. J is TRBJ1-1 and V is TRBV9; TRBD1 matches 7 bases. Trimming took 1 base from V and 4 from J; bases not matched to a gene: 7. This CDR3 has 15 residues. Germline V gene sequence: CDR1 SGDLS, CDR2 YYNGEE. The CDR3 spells CASSVPTGLVTEAFF. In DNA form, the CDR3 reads TGTGCCAGCAGCGTACCGACAGGGTTGGTCACTGAAGCTTTCTTT.

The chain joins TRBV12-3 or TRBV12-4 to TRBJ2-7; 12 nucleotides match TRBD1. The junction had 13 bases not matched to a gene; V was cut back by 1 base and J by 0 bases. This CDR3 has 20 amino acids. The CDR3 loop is CASSLGFSGTGGPSSYEQYF. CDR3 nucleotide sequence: TGTGCCAGCAGTTTAGGTTTTAGCGGGACAGGGGGCCCAAGCTCCTACGAGCAGTACTTC.

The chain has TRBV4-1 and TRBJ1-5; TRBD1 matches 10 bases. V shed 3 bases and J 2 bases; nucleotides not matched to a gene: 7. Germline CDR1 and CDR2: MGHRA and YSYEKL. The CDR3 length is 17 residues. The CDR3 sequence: CASSHGQGGSGNQPQHF. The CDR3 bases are TGCGCCAGCAGCCATGGACAGGGGGGGAGTGGCAATCAGCCCCAGCATTTT.

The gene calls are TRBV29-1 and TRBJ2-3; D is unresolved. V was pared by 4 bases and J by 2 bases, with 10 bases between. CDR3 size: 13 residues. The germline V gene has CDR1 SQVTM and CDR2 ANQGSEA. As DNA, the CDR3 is TGCAGCGTTGGTTTAGTTACCACAGATACGCAGTATTTT. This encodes CSVGLVTTDTQYF.

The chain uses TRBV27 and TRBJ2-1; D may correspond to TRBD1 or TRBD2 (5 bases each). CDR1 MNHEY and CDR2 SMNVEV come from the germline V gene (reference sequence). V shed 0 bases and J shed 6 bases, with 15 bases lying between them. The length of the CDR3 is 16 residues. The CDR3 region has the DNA TGTGCCAGCAGTTTATCCCGCCGGGACCTCCGCAATGAGCAGTTCTTC. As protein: CASSLSRRDLRNEQFF.

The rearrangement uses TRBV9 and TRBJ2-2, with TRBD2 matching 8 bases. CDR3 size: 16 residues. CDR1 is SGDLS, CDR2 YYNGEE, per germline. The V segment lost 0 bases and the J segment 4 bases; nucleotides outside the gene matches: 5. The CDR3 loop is CASSVVGGGSTGELFF. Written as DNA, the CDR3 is TGTGCCAGCAGCGTAGTTGGCGGGGGGAGCACCGGGGAGCTGTTTTTT. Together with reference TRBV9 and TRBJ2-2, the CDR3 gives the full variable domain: DSGVTQTPKHLITATGQRVTLRCSPRSGDLSVYWYQQSLDQGLQFLIQYYNGEERAKGNILERFSAQQFPDLHSELNLSSLELGDSALYFCASSVVGGGSTGELFFGEGSRLTVL.

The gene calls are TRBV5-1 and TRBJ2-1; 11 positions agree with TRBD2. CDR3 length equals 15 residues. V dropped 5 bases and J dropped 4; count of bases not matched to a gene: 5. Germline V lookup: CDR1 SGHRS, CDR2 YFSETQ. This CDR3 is CASRTSGTLYNEQFF. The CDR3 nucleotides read TGCGCCAGCAGGACTAGCGGGACTCTATACAATGAGCAGTTCTTC.

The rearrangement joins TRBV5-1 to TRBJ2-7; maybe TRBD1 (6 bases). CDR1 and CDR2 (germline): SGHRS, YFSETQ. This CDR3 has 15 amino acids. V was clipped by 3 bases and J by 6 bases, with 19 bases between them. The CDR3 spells CASSSQGSAGGEQYF. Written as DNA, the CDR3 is TGCGCCAGCAGCTCACAGGGATCTGCTGGGGGCGAGCAGTACTTC.

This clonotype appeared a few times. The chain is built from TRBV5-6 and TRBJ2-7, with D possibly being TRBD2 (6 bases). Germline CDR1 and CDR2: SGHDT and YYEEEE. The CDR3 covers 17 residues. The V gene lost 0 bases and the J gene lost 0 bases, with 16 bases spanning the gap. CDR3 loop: CASSLDLAGRGSYEQYF. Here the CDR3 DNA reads TGTGCCAGCAGCTTGGATTTGGCGGGGCGCGGCTCCTACGAGCAGTACTTC.

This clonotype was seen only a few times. The CDR3: CASTQTFVGGSDTQYF. CDR3 DNA sequence: TGCGCCAGCACCCAGACGTTTGTGGGAGGTTCAGATACGCAGTATTTT. This sequence joins TRBV5-1 and TRBJ2-3; a weak D match, TRBD2 (6 bases). The CDR3 contains 16 residues. Germline CDR1 SGHRS, CDR2 YFSETQ. Trimming took 6 bases from V and 4 from J, leaving 21 bases between them.

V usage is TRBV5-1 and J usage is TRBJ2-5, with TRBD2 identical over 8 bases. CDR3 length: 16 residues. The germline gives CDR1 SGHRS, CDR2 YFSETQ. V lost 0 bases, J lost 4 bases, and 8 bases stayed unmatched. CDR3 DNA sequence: TGCGCCAGCAGCTTGGAAGCGGGAGCTTTCCGAGAGACCCAGTACTTC. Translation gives CASSLEAGAFRETQYF. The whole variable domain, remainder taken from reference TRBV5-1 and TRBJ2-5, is KAGVTQTPRYLIKTRGQQVTLSCSPISGHRSVSWYQQTPGQGLQFLFEYFSETQRNKGNFPGRFSGRQFSNSRSEMNVSTLELGDSALYLCASSLEAGAFRETQYFGPGTRLLVL.

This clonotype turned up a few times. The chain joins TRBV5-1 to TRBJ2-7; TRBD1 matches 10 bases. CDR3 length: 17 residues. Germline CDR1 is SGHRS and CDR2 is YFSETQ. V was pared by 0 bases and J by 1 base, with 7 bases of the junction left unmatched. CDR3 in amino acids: CASSLVGVGQGSYEQYF. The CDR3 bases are TGCGCCAGCAGCTTGGTGGGGGTGGGACAGGGGTCCTACGAGCAGTACTTC.

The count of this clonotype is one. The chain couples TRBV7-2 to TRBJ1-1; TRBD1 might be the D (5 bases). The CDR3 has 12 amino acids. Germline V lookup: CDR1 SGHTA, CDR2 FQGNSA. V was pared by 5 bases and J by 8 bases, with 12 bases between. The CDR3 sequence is CASSPRTQEAFF. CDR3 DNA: TGTGCCAGCAGCCCGCGGACACAAGAAGCTTTCTTT.

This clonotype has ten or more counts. DNA of the CDR3: TGTGCCAGCAGTCGGGCCGGACTTAATGAAAAACTGTTTTTT. Translating it yields CASSRAGLNEKLFF. This chain links TRBV12-3 or TRBV12-4 with TRBJ1-4; no definite D call. This CDR3 region has 14 residues. V was shortened by 5 bases and J by 4 bases, with 11 bases between the two germline ends.

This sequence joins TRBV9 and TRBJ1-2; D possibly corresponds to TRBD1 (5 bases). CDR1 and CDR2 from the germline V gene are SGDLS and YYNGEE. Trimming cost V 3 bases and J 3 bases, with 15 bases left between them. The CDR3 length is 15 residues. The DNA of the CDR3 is TGTGCCAGCAGCGCCCGGGACCTAGGGGACTATGGCTACACCTTC. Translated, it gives CASSARDLGDYGYTF.